Below, one TCR beta chain is given with its context. The authors' processing: Reference gene primer amplification gave nucleated cell count estimates. The protocol was immunoSEQ multiplex PCR, while the TCRdb copy is restricted to in-frame clones and leaves out a portion. That table supplies the V and J calls and clone size; D and trimming were determined from the DNA. The sample lists 150,000 to 200,000 clones; around four fifths were seen once. The sample is drawn from a study of blood T cell repertoires in COVID-19. Study as a whole: The origin of the acute and convalescent COVID-19 samples was the United States, Italy and Spain.

The length of the CDR3 is 16 residues. V gave up 0 bases and J gave up 10 bases, with 19 bases separating them. CDR1 is LGHDT and CDR2 is YNNKEL in the germline V gene (reference sequence). The sequence came from a woman in her twenties or thirties with acute or convalescent COVID-19. The specimen was peripheral blood. The V call is TRBV3-1 (or the pseudogene TRBV3-2), the J call TRBJ2-1; D not certain. CDR3 sequence (DNA): TGTGCCAGCAGCCAAGAACCCCCAGGTCGTTTTGGCGAGCAGTTCTTC. Protein sequence: CASSQEPPGRFGEQFF.